This TCR beta chain originates from a study of blood T cell repertoires in COVID-19. Across the whole study: Specimens from acute and convalescent COVID-19 originated in the United States, Italy and Spain. T cells, B-cell-depleted T cells, or PBMCs provided the cDNA or gDNA that served as material.

Per germline, CDR1 SEHNR and CDR2 FQNEAQ (reference sequence). Germline trimming cut 5 bases from V and 7 bases from J; bases unmatched to any gene: 9. The CDR3 contains 14 residues. Methods used by the authors: The authors estimated nucleated cell counts from reference gene primer amplification. Some clones are missing from TCRdb's copy, which holds only in-frame ones; the method was immunoSEQ multiplex PCR. The V and J calls and the clone size are those of that table, but D and trimming were determined from the DNA. The sample lists fewer than 150,000 clones, 70% to 90% occurring once. The source of this sequence is a woman between 65 and 79 years old who had recovered from COVID-19. The V gene is TRBV7-9, the J gene TRBJ1-2, with 8 bases that match TRBD1. Sequenced input: peripheral blood. The CDR3 protein is CASSPPGRGLGYTF. The CDR3 DNA reads TGTGCCAGCAGCCCGCCCGGCAGGGGGCTTGGCTACACCTTC.